Listed below are T cell receptor beta chains from one sample, sequenced in a study of T cell repertoires in cytomegalovirus infection. For these receptors, no antigen is known. TCRdb passed the reads through MiXCR, listing each CDR3 protein once. The data show approximately 1,000,000 distinct CDR3 sequences, with 30% to 40% seen just once and roughly 13% held by the top ten. The specimen was cultured CD8+ T cells from PBMCs, collected from culture after CMV antigen stimulation. The receptors shown here come from a human donor in good health (CMV status not recorded). Some clones in this sample may be carry-over from other donors' samples. CDR3s include the opening cysteine and the closing phenylalanine or tryptophan. Fields, in order: clone size, V gene, J gene, D gene, CDR3 DNA, CDR3 protein. D genes are given only for firm matches. Clone size is not always given. Where it is, it says once, few, many or a class for expanded clones.

abundance: .
v_gene: TRBV7-6
j_gene: TRBJ2-1
d_gene: .
CDR3nt: TGTGTCAGCAGCCCAAGTGGCGCCCCCGGGGAGCAGTTCTTC
CDR3aa: CVSSPSGAPGEQFF

abundance: .
v_gene: TRBV29-1
j_gene: TRBJ2-3
d_gene: TRBD2
CDR3nt: TGCAGCGTTGAAGAGCGGGAGCAACTCACAGATACGCAGTATTTT
CDR3aa: CSVEEREQLTDTQYF

abundance: few
v_gene: TRBV6-6
j_gene: TRBJ1-3
d_gene: TRBD1
CDR3nt: TGTGCCAGCAGTCAGCTCCAGGGGGAGTCTGGAAACACCATATATTTT
CDR3aa: CASSQLQGESGNTIYF

abundance: once
v_gene: TRBV18
j_gene: TRBJ2-5
d_gene: .
CDR3nt: TGTGCCAGCTCACATCCCAGGCGCCAAGAGACCCAGTACTTC
CDR3aa: CASSHPRRQETQYF

abundance: few
v_gene: TRBV27
j_gene: TRBJ1-2
d_gene: .
CDR3nt: TGTGCCAGCAGGGGTGGAGGGAGCGGCTATGGCTACACCTTC
CDR3aa: CASRGGGSGYGYTF

abundance: .
v_gene: TRBV27
j_gene: TRBJ2-1
d_gene: .
CDR3nt: TGTGCCAGCAGTTTCAGTGGGGTGAGGTCCTACAATGAGCAGTTCTTC
CDR3aa: CASSFSGVRSYNEQFF

abundance: few
v_gene: TRBV7-6
j_gene: TRBJ2-6
d_gene: .
CDR3nt: TGTGCCAGCAGCCAATGGGGGGCTGGGGCCAACGTCCTGACTTTC
CDR3aa: CASSQWGAGANVLTF

abundance: .
v_gene: TRBV19
j_gene: TRBJ1-5
d_gene: .
CDR3nt: TGTGCCAGTAGGTCCGGTAACGAGCCCCAGCATTTT
CDR3aa: CASRSGNEPQHF

abundance: .
v_gene: TRBV15
j_gene: TRBJ2-1
d_gene: TRBD2
CDR3nt: TGTGCCACCAGCGTCGGGGGGGGGTCTAATGAGCAGTTCTTC
CDR3aa: CATSVGGGSNEQFF

abundance: many
v_gene: TRBV28
j_gene: TRBJ1-2
d_gene: .
CDR3nt: TGTGCCAGCAGTCAGGACACGGTGGGGGCTAACTATGGCTACACCTTC
CDR3aa: CASSQDTVGANYGYTF